The next 14 T cell receptor beta chains were all read from a single sample in a study of blood T cells in healthy people across ages. A sample-barcoded 5' primer and a J-beta primer mix were used in a second PCR of roughly 7 to 11 cycles. TCRdb re-derived calls from the 5' RACE reads in MiXCR, one entry per CDR3 protein. The data contain almost 1 million distinct CDR3 sequences, roughly half of them seen just once; the ten biggest clones take up 20% to 25%. Sequenced sample: blood. The receptors come from a woman aged 60-75 years in good health.

The chain employs TRBV20-1 and TRBJ1-5, with 7 nucleotides matching TRBD1. The CDR3 has 14 residues. V shed 3 bases, J shed 6 bases, and the junction held 8 bases outside the gene matches. Per the germline V gene, CDR1 is DFQATT and CDR2 is SNEGSKA (reference sequence). Here the CDR3 reads CSARGQSTIQPQHF. The CDR3 DNA sequence: TGCAGTGCTAGGGGACAGTCCACAATTCAGCCCCAGCATTTT.

This clonotype showed up many times. The chain is built from TRBV7-9 and TRBJ1-6; 9 bases match TRBD1. J was trimmed by 7 bases and V by 1 base; bases with no gene match: 2. This CDR3 has 15 residues. Germline V gene sequence: CDR1 SEHNR, CDR2 FQNEAQ (reference sequence). CDR3 DNA: TGTGCCAGCAGCTTAGAAGGACAGGGGAATTCACCCCTCCACTTT. The encoded protein is CASSLEGQGNSPLHF.

The chain recombines TRBV6-5 with TRBJ2-5; no definite D call. The CDR3 has 15 amino acids. Between the trimmed V and J ends, which lost 5 bases and 5 bases, there was a span of 18 bases. Germline CDR1 MNHEY, CDR2 SVGAGI. In DNA, the CDR3 is TGTGCCAGCAGTAAATCCGGGTGGGGTGGCGAGACCCAGTACTTC. Translation gives CASSKSGWGGETQYF.

The rearrangement joins TRBV12-3 or TRBV12-4 to TRBJ2-5; 11 nucleotides line up with TRBD1. After removal of 6 bases from V and 1 base from J, the junction contained 13 bases not matched to a gene. This CDR3 spans 18 amino acids. The CDR3 coding sequence is TGTGCCAGCAGCAAGGGACAGGGGGGCCTTCCATCCCAAGAGACCCAGTACTTC. Translation: CASSKGQGGLPSQETQYF.

There are a few counts of this clonotype. This chain links TRBV3-1 with TRBJ2-3, with D tentatively TRBD2 (6 bases). V was pared by 1 base and J by 1 base, with 9 bases between. The CDR3 is 15 amino acids. In germline, CDR1 is LGHDT, CDR2 YNNKEL (reference sequence). The CDR3 bases are TGTGCCAGCAGCCAAGGAGGAGGGGGCACAGATACGCAGTATTTT. Amino acid sequence: CASSQGGGGTDTQYF.

In this sample, this clonotype turned up a few times. This chain uses TRBV4-1 with TRBJ2-7; 9 bases are a match to TRBD2. Unmatched junction bases numbered 4, after V lost 1 base and J lost 6 bases. The CDR3 runs 14 residues. Germline values: CDR1 MGHRA, CDR2 YSYEKL. The CDR3 DNA reads as TGCGCCAGCAGCCAAGTAGCGGGAGTCTTCGAGCAGTACTTC. Translation: CASSQVAGVFEQYF.

The chain couples TRBV9 to TRBJ2-3; 11 nucleotides align to TRBD2. The germline gives CDR1 SGDLS, CDR2 YYNGEE. V gave up 0 bases and J gave up 6 bases; unmatched junction bases: 12. The length of the CDR3 is 18 residues. The CDR3 DNA reads TGTGCCAGCAGCGTAGATCCCTCACTAGCGGGAGCGGAGGATACGCAGTATTTT. Its protein product is CASSVDPSLAGAEDTQYF.

The chain joins TRBV21-1 to TRBJ2-5. The J call may be wrong; the DNA end is better matched by TRBJ2-7. TRBV21-1 is a documented pseudogene. CDR3 length equals 15 residues. The chain's CDR3 is CASSKATSSSYEQYF. CDR3 DNA: TGTGCCAGCAGCAAAGCCACGAGCAGCAGTTACGAGCAGTACTTC.

This chain joins TRBV21-1 and TRBJ2-7. TRBV21-1 is a known pseudogene. CDR3 length: 13 amino acids. The chain's CDR3 is CASSKCLGIEQYF. DNA of the CDR3: TGTGCCAGCAGCAAATGCCTTGGGATCGAGCAGTACTTC.

The rearrangement joins TRBV12-3 or TRBV12-4 to TRBJ2-4; 8 bases are a match to TRBD1. With the DNA end fitting TRBJ2-7 better, the J assignment may be wrong. The CDR3 extends over 14 amino acids. As DNA, the CDR3 is TGTGCCAGCAGTTTTAGCGGACAGGGCCTCGAGCAGTACTTC. Its protein product is CASSFSGQGLEQYF.

This clonotype was counted only a few times. The chain is built from TRBV10-3 and TRBJ2-5; D is tentatively TRBD1 or TRBD2 (5 bases each). Germline-derived CDR1 and CDR2 are ENHRY and SYGVKD. The CDR3 runs 13 residues. The V gene lost 4 bases and the J gene lost 4 bases, with 10 bases spanning the gap. The CDR3 is CAISAGPGETQYF. CDR3 nucleotide sequence: TGTGCCATCAGTGCGGGACCGGGAGAGACCCAGTACTTC.

This clonotype was seen a handful of times. The V call is TRBV20-1, the J call TRBJ2-7; 7 positions agree with TRBD1. Germline CDR1 reads DFQATT; CDR2 reads SNEGSKA (reference sequence). J gave up 5 bases and V 3 bases, and 4 bases lay outside the gene matches. This CDR3 contains 12 residues. In DNA form, the CDR3 reads TGCAGTGCTAGGGGACAGCCGAACGAGCAGTACTTC. Its translation is CSARGQPNEQYF.

The rearrangement joins TRBV6-2 or TRBV6-3 to TRBJ2-1; D unresolved. Per the germline V gene, CDR1 is MNHEY and CDR2 is SVGEGT. Trimming cost V 3 bases and J 5 bases, with 5 bases left between them. The CDR3 totals 12 residues. The chain's CDR3 is CASSYQHNEQFF. DNA of the CDR3: TGTGCCAGCAGTTATCAGCACAATGAGCAGTTCTTC.

The chain links TRBV28 to TRBJ2-5; TRBD1 matches at 12 bases. V dropped 7 bases and J dropped 11; count of bases not matched to a gene: 11. CDR1 MDHEN and CDR2 SYDVKM come from the germline V gene. CDR3 size: 14 residues. The chain's CDR3 is CASTRDRGLNEQYF. CDR3 sequence (DNA): TGTGCCAGCACCCGGGACAGGGGGCTCAATGAGCAGTACTTC.